This TCR beta chain was identified in a study of blood T cell repertoires in COVID-19. This clone was found a few times. Under the authors' procedure: Reference gene primer amplification yielded estimated nucleated cell counts. The assay was immunoSEQ multiplex PCR, and TCRdb's table has in-frame clones only and misses some. Clonal size and the V and J genes are those of that table, whereas D and trimming came from the DNA. The repertoire consists of 50,000 to 60,000 clones, with around nine tenths occurring once and the leading ten covering approximately 26%. CDR3 length equals 16 residues. Germline V CDR1 and CDR2: MNHNY, SVGAGI (reference sequence). J lost 7 bases, V lost 6 bases, and 8 bases had no gene match.

The TCR was taken from a human donor in a cohort sampled during active COVID-19. Sequencing was done on a sample of peripheral blood. This sequence joins TRBV6-6 and TRBJ1-6; 11 nucleotides match TRBD1. CDR3: CASRPGQGARNSPLHF. In DNA, the CDR3 is TGTGCCAGCAGACCCGGACAGGGGGCGAGGAATTCACCCCTCCACTTT.